These 5 T cell receptor beta chains came from one sample sequenced in a study of beta chain features in type 1 diabetes. Every isolated RNA sample was fully reverse transcribed, so sequencing captured expressed TCRB transcripts. Libraries were prepared by immunoSEQ multiplex PCR; TCRdb keeps only in-frame clonotypes and omits some of them. The sample has roughly 150,000 clones; approximately 8.4% are singletons. Material for sequencing was central memory CD4+ T cells from blood. The origin of the receptors is a woman under 30 in good health.

This clone has just a few counts. This chain links TRBV7-9 with TRBJ2-3; tentatively, D is TRBD2 (5 bases). From germline, CDR1 is SEHNR and CDR2 FQNEAQ (reference sequence). The CDR3 extends over 14 amino acids. The ends were cut back, 1 base at V and 6 bases at J, with 11 bases in the middle. The CDR3 loop reads CASSLGIAPDTQYF. The CDR3 DNA sequence: TGTGCCAGCAGCTTAGGAATAGCGCCGGATACGCAGTATTTT.

This clone has a handful of counts. The chain has TRBV4-3 and TRBJ1-3; no clear D gene. This CDR3 has 12 amino acids. Per the germline V gene, CDR1 is LGHNA and CDR2 is YSLEER. The V end lost 0 bases, the J end lost 9 bases, and 6 bases lay between the germline ends. For the CDR3, the DNA is TGCGCCAGCAGCCAAGATCGAGGCACCATATATTTT. Encoded protein: CASSQDRGTIYF.

This clone was counted only a few times. The chain employs TRBV27 and TRBJ1-2, with D possibly being TRBD1 (5 bases). The CDR3 runs 16 residues. V gave up 1 base and J gave up 4 bases, with 16 bases separating them. Germline CDR1 is MNHEY and CDR2 is SMNVEV (reference sequence). CDR3 residues: CASSLWGSSSVYGYTF. CDR3 bases: TGTGCCAGCAGTTTATGGGGCAGCTCATCCGTCTATGGCTACACCTTC.

V usage is TRBV15 and J usage is TRBJ1-2; D ambiguous. The CDR3 is made up of 13 amino acids. Germline lookup yields CDR1 LNHNV and CDR2 YYDKDF (reference sequence). V was trimmed by 0 bases and J by 8 bases, leaving 10 bases between them. The CDR3 loop is CATSRDGSSGYTF. The CDR3 coding sequence is TGTGCCACCAGCAGAGACGGGTCATCGGGCTACACCTTC.

The sample holds a few counts of this clone. The chain recombines TRBV4-2 with TRBJ1-2; 9 nucleotides agree with TRBD1. CDR3 length: 16 residues. Germline assignment: CDR1 LGHNA and CDR2 YNFKEQ. The junction had 7 bases not matched to a gene; V was cut back by 2 bases and J by 3 bases. This CDR3 reads CASSQTLGQGDYGYTF. The CDR3 coding sequence is TGTGCCAGCAGCCAAACCCTGGGACAGGGAGACTATGGCTACACCTTC.